This paragraph reports one TCR beta chain. The sample originates from a study of glioma-infiltrating T cells after dendritic cell vaccination. Background on the study: Autologous tumor lysate-pulsed dendritic cell vaccination was given between the early 2000s and the early 2010s.

None of the glioblastoma patients had an isocitrate dehydrogenase mutation. Libraries were prepared by immunoSEQ multiplex PCR; TCRdb keeps only in-frame clonotypes and omits some of them. Found here are 55,000 to 70,000 clones, 80% to 85% of them singletons; the top ten hold over 9%. The sample consisted of blood, taken before dendritic cell vaccination. This clonotype was obtained from a human donor with glioblastoma.

The CDR3 DNA reads as TGTGCCAGCGAGGGGGCCTACGAGCAGTACTTC. Translation gives CASEGAYEQYF. This chain connects TRBV7-2 to TRBJ2-7; D may be TRBD1 (6 bases). CDR1 and CDR2 from the germline V gene are SGHTA and FQGNSA. The CDR3 runs 11 residues. V shed 8 bases and J shed 2 bases, with 7 bases lying between them.